The clone carrying this T cell receptor beta chain was picked up a small number of times. TCRdb analysed the 5' RACE reads with MiXCR anew, one entry per CDR3 protein. The repertoire holds under 95,000 distinct CDR3 sequences, approximately 12% seen once, with 4% to 5.5% in the top ten. This specimen belongs to a study of early T cells in non-severe SARS-CoV-2 infection. The CDR3 has 15 residues. V lost 2 bases to trimming and J lost 4 bases, with 15 bases between them. Germline assignment: CDR1 SGDLS and CDR2 YYNGEE. This TCR came from an adult who was a healthcare worker with PCR-confirmed SARS-CoV-2 infection or an uninfected control (not recorded which). The chain recombines TRBV9 with TRBJ1-2; weak D call: TRBD1 (6 bases). What was sequenced was whole blood. The CDR3 coding sequence is TGTGCCAGCAGCGTCTCCCAAGGACAGATCTATGGCTACACCTTC. Its translation is CASSVSQGQIYGYTF.